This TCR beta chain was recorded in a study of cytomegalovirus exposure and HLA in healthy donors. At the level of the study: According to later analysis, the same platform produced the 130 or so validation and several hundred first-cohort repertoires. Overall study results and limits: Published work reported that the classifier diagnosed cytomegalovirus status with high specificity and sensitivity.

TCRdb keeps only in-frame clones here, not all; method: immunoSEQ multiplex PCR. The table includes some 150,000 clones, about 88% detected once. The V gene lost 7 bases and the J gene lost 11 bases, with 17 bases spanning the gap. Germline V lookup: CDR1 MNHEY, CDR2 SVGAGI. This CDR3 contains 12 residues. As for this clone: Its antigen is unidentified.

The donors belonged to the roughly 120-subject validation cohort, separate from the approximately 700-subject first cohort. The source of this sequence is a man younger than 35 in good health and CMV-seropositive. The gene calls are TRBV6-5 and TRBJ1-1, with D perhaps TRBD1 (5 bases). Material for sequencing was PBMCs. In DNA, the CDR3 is TGTGCCAGCACCAACCAGGGCATTCAGGCTTTCTTT. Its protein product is CASTNQGIQAFF.